This T cell receptor beta chain derives from a study of cytomegalovirus exposure and HLA in healthy donors. Turning to the study itself: Tens of millions of unique TCRs from HLA-typed donors made up an early data release.

Comments on this clone: The target antigen is unknown.

It was with 60 Vbeta and 13 Jbeta primers that the PCR ran. The authors' processing: Roughly 11 million of the roughly 80 million unique TCR beta chains counted in a later analysis were shared. Profiled with immunoSEQ multiplex PCR; TCRdb holds only in-frame clones, not every one. Clonal size and the V and J genes are those of that table, whereas D and trimming came from the DNA. The data hold some 180,000 clones, with 80% observed a single time. Study observations and caveats: In vitro experiments confirmed that a few CMV-associated chains were specific for CMV antigens. The authors listed 180 or so TCR beta chains as cytomegalovirus-associated.

In germline, CDR1 is SGDLS, CDR2 YYNGEE. The CDR3 has 18 residues. Losses at the gene ends were 7 bases for V and 3 bases for J; bases not matched to a gene: 13. V gene TRBV9 combines with J gene TRBJ2-6; 10 bases are a match to TRBD1. This TCR derives from a male donor in good health and CMV-seronegative. Sequences were obtained from PBMCs. The CDR3 nucleotides read TGTGCCAGCGGATCGGGACAGGGGAAAGGTGTTGGGGCCAACGTCCTGACTTTC. This encodes CASGSGQGKGVGANVLTF.